Listed below are T cell receptor beta chains from one sample, sequenced in a study of PD-1 blockade in classical Hodgkin lymphoma. The repertoire was sequenced with immunoSEQ multiplex PCR; TCRdb's copy has only in-frame clones and lacks some. The top ten clones hold around 28% of a sample with tens of thousands of clones, roughly 70% of them seen once. The specimen comprised peripheral blood mononuclear cells (PBMCs), sampled before the second cycle of nivolumab. The receptors come from a human donor with classical Hodgkin lymphoma. Each CDR3 is given with its conserved first and last residue. Fields, in order: V gene, D gene, clone size, J gene, CDR3 DNA, CDR3 protein. D genes are given only for firm matches. Size values are once, few and many counts, or a class for expanded clones, and some rows have none.

TRBV19	-	-	TRBJ1-4	TGTGCCAGTAGTATCCACTCGTGGAGTGCGTCAACTAATGAAAAACTGTTTTTT	CASSIHSWSASTNEKLFF
TRBV19	-	few	TRBJ1-5	TGTGCCAGTAGTTGGTTGGGACAGCCCCAGCATTTT	CASSWLGQPQHF
TRBV7-2	-	-	TRBJ1-5	TGTGCCAGCAGCTCCAATAGCTATAGCAATCAGCCCCAGCATTTT	CASSSNSYSNQPQHF
TRBV9	TRBD2	-	TRBJ2-1	TGTGCCAGCAGCTCGGGACTAGTTGGCAATGAGCAGTTCTTC	CASSSGLVGNEQFF
TRBV19	-	-	TRBJ1-5	TGTGCCAGTAGTATATTAGGGGTCAGTGGAGGGGGGCCCCAGCATTTT	CASSILGVSGGGPQHF
TRBV28	-	-	TRBJ1-5	TGTGCCAGCAGTATCGGCAATCAGCCCCAGCATTTT	CASSIGNQPQHF
TRBV7-8	-	-	TRBJ1-2	TGTGCCAGCAGCTCATTAGGGTACAGAGATGGCTACACCTTC	CASSSLGYRDGYTF
TRBV18	-	-	TRBJ1-1	TGTGCCAGCTCAAACAGGGAAGACACTGAAGCTTTCTTT	CASSNREDTEAFF
TRBV4-1	TRBD1	few	TRBJ1-5	TGCGCCAGCAGCCAAGTCTGGACCCAGGGGGGGCTAGCGGTTGCCCAGCATTTT	CASSQVWTQGGLAVAQHF
TRBV19	-	few	TRBJ1-2	TGTGCCAGTAGTATCGTAGGGTACTATGGCTACACCTTC	CASSIVGYYGYTF
TRBV6-5	-	few	TRBJ1-6	TGTGCCAGCAGGAGGACCCTCGTGGATTCACCCCTCCACTTT	CASRRTLVDSPLHF
TRBV4-1	-	-	TRBJ2-6	TGCGCCAGCAGCCAAACAGGGACTGGGGCCAACGTCCTGACTTTC	CASSQTGTGANVLTF
TRBV5-1	TRBD1	-	TRBJ1-2	TGCGCCAGCAGCCCGGGACAGGGAGTGCGTGGCTACACCTTC	CASSPGQGVRGYTF
TRBV19	-	-	TRBJ2-5	TGTGCCAGTAGTATAGGGTCTGGGGTCGCGGAGACCCAGTACTTC	CASSIGSGVAETQYF
TRBV19	-	few	TRBJ1-5	TGTGCCAGTAGCCTCCTCAGGGGCGGCAATCAGCCCCAGCATTTT	CASSLLRGGNQPQHF
TRBV7-9	TRBD1	-	TRBJ1-6	TGTGCCAGCAGCCCGGGGACAGGGGAGAGTGGTTCACCCCTCCACTTT	CASSPGTGESGSPLHF
TRBV9	TRBD2	-	TRBJ2-3	TGTGCCAGCAGCTCTAGGGCGGGGAGGGCCGTGGGAGATACGCAGTATTTT	CASSSRAGRAVGDTQYF